The 32 T cell receptor beta chains below all came from one sample that was sequenced in a study of cytomegalovirus exposure and HLA in healthy donors. The PCR employed 60 Vbeta primers together with 13 Jbeta primers. Using immunoSEQ multiplex PCR, the repertoire was profiled, and TCRdb retains in-frame clones only, with some absent. The sample carries 90,000 to 100,000 clones, 65% recorded once. The sequenced sample was PBMCs. The receptors here all came from a boy younger than 18 in good health and CMV-seropositive.

The genes are TRBV14 and TRBJ2-7; D possibly corresponds to TRBD2 (5 bases). Germline assignment: CDR1 SGHDN and CDR2 FVKESK. The V and J ends lost 3 bases and 3 bases respectively, with 9 bases between them. The CDR3 is 13 amino acids. This CDR3 reads CASSQDWNYEQYF. DNA for the CDR3: TGTGCCAGCAGCCAGGACTGGAACTACGAGCAGTACTTC.

The V gene is TRBV5-1, the J gene TRBJ2-3; 9 bases align to TRBD2. V dropped 0 bases and J dropped 6; count of bases not matched to a gene: 5. This CDR3 spans 15 amino acids. Germline values: CDR1 SGHRS, CDR2 YFSETQ. DNA of the CDR3: TGCGCCAGCAGCTTGGTGGAGCGGGGGGCCGATACGCAGTATTTT. Its protein is CASSLVERGADTQYF. The full variable domain, its missing parts supplied by reference TRBV5-1 and TRBJ2-3, is KAGVTQTPRYLIKTRGQQVTLSCSPISGHRSVSWYQQTPGQGLQFLFEYFSETQRNKGNFPGRFSGRQFSNSRSEMNVSTLELGDSALYLCASSLVERGADTQYFGPGTRLTVL.

The CDR3 here is CASRSTIRPSYEQYF. CDR3 DNA sequence: TGTGCCAGCAGATCGACAATAAGACCCTCCTACGAGCAGTACTTC. The chain employs TRBV6-5 and TRBJ2-7; no clear D. The V and J ends lost 6 bases and 0 bases respectively, with 15 bases between them. The CDR3 consists of 15 residues. Per germline, CDR1 MNHEY and CDR2 SVGAGI.

The CDR3 spells CASSVRDKRTDTQYF. Written as DNA, the CDR3 is TGTGCCAGCAGCGTCCGGGACAAACGCACAGATACGCAGTATTTT. The V gene is TRBV9, the J gene TRBJ2-3; D is perhaps TRBD1 (6 bases). Germline loops: CDR1 SGDLS, CDR2 YYNGEE. The CDR3 covers 15 residues. V shed 2 bases and J shed 1 base, with 11 bases lying between them.

The V gene is TRBV6-5, the J gene TRBJ2-7, with D possibly TRBD1 on 5 matching bases. CDR3 size: 14 residues. Germline V gives CDR1 MNHEY, CDR2 SVGAGI. V gave up 5 bases and J gave up 1 base, with 12 bases separating them. CDR3 DNA: TGTGCCAGCAGTAGGGGAACTGTGTCCTACGAGCAGTACTTC. Translated, it gives CASSRGTVSYEQYF.

V and J are TRBV7-2 and TRBJ2-7; 10 bases match TRBD2. The ends lost 3 bases at V and 3 bases at J; junction bases unmatched: 2. The CDR3 extends over 14 amino acids. Looked up from germline, CDR1 is SGHTA and CDR2 is FQGNSA. The CDR3 loop is CASSFQRGGYEQYF. In DNA, the CDR3 is TGTGCCAGCAGCTTTCAGCGGGGGGGCTACGAGCAGTACTTC.

This CDR3 is CSVEDVSRGDEQFF. The CDR3 DNA follows: TGCAGCGTTGAAGACGTTTCCCGCGGTGATGAGCAGTTCTTC. This chain uses TRBV29-1 with TRBJ2-1; D uncertain. There are 14 residues in the CDR3. V lost 0 bases to trimming and J lost 8 bases, with 14 bases between them. Germline loops: CDR1 SQVTM, CDR2 ANQGSEA.

The chain links TRBV4-1 to TRBJ1-1; a possible D gene is TRBD1 (6 bases). The ends were cut back, 4 bases at V and 3 bases at J, with 15 bases in the middle. CDR1 and CDR2 (germline): MGHRA, YSYEKL. The CDR3 spans 15 residues. In DNA, the CDR3 is TGCGCCAGCAGCCCGACGGGGGGGCTGGACACTGAAGCTTTCTTT. Translating gives CASSPTGGLDTEAFF.

The V and J genes are TRBV29-1 and TRBJ2-3; 14 bases line up with TRBD2. V gave up 5 bases and J gave up 0 bases; unmatched junction bases: 10. The germline gives CDR1 SQVTM, CDR2 ANQGSEA. This CDR3 has 18 amino acids. The CDR3 reads CSVRGTSGSGASTDTQYF. CDR3 nucleotide sequence: TGCAGCGTTCGTGGGACTAGCGGGAGCGGGGCTAGCACAGATACGCAGTATTTT.

This chain uses TRBV14 with TRBJ2-1, with TRBD2 matching 16 bases. The CDR3 has 16 amino acids. V was pared by 4 bases and J by 6 bases, with 3 bases of the junction left unmatched. From germline, CDR1 is SGHDN and CDR2 FVKESK. In DNA, the CDR3 is TGTGCCAGCAGCCTCGGGACTAGCGGGAGGGTCAATGAGCAGTTCTTC. Its protein product is CASSLGTSGRVNEQFF.

The J gene is TRBJ2-4, the V gene TRBV6-6; TRBD2 agrees at 8 bases. After removal of 1 base from V and 2 bases from J, the junction contained 4 bases not matched to a gene. CDR1 and CDR2 (germline): MNHNY, SVGAGI (reference sequence). The CDR3 extends over 16 amino acids. CDR3 sequence: CASSYWTSSSKNIQYF. The CDR3 region has the DNA TGTGCCAGCAGTTACTGGACTAGCTCGTCCAAAAACATTCAGTACTTC.

The CDR3 region is CASSASGQGQETQYF. The CDR3 DNA sequence: TGTGCCAGCAGCGCGTCAGGACAGGGCCAAGAGACCCAGTACTTC. The rearrangement uses TRBV7-3 and TRBJ2-5; 8 nucleotides align to TRBD1. Trimming removed 5 bases from V and 1 base from J; junction bases left unmatched: 6. Germline CDR1 and CDR2: SGHTA and FQGTGA. This CDR3 spans 15 amino acids.

This chain connects TRBV5-4 to TRBJ2-5, with 7 bases matching TRBD1. Germline V gene lookup returns CDR1 SGHNT and CDR2 YYREEE (reference sequence). The CDR3 sequence is 17 residues long. Trimming took 4 bases from V and 3 from J; bases not matched to a gene: 15. As DNA, the CDR3 is TGTGCCAGCAGCCAGGGGCCTGAGGGGGCGAGGGAAGAGACCCAGTACTTC. As protein: CASSQGPEGAREETQYF.

This clone was counted only a few times. This rearrangement joins TRBV6-1 to TRBJ2-3, with D possibly TRBD2 on 6 matching bases. This CDR3 is 13 amino acids long. Germline V gene sequence: CDR1 MNHNS, CDR2 SASEGT. Trimming left V 6 bases short and J 2 bases short, with 9 bases between. CDR3 sequence reads: CASSGTYTDTQYF. CDR3 DNA sequence: TGTGCCAGCAGCGGGACTTACACAGATACGCAGTATTTT.

The V call is TRBV18, the J call TRBJ1-5; D perhaps matches TRBD1 (5 bases). The germline gives CDR1 KGHSH, CDR2 LQKENI. This CDR3 region has 16 residues. Deletions cut 3 bases from V and 1 base from J, with 13 bases between. The CDR3 sequence is CASSPQGGGSNQPQHF. CDR3 bases: TGTGCCAGCTCACCGCAGGGCGGGGGAAGCAATCAGCCCCAGCATTTT.

Notes on this clone: This CDR3 is also generated by other DNA sequences in the sample. The chain employs TRBV5-1 and TRBJ2-7, with TRBD1 matching 8 bases. The V gene's germline CDR1 is SGHRS and CDR2 YFSETQ. Trimming removed 0 bases from V and 1 base from J; junction bases left unmatched: 0. CDR3 length: 14 residues. The CDR3 DNA sequence: TGCGCCAGCAGCTTGGGACAGGGGTCCTACGAGCAGTACTTC. This codes for CASSLGQGSYEQYF.

The rearrangement links TRBV7-9 to TRBJ2-7; weak D call: TRBD1 (6 bases). Germline values: CDR1 SEHNR, CDR2 FQNEAQ (reference sequence). The V and J ends lost 3 bases and 0 bases respectively, with 12 bases between them. CDR3 size: 15 residues. The CDR3 coding sequence is TGTGCCAGCAGCTTGGTGCCAGGGGCCTCCTACGAGCAGTACTTC. Protein sequence: CASSLVPGASYEQYF. Using reference TRBV7-9 and TRBJ2-7 for the parts outside the CDR3, the full variable domain is DTGVSQNPRHKITKRGQNVTFRCDPISEHNRLYWYRQTLGQGPEFLTYFQNEAQLEKSRLLSDRFSAERPKGSFSTLEIQRTEQGDSAMYLCASSLVPGASYEQYFGPGTRLTVT.

This clone was detected only a few times. The CDR3: CASSQESSGSLSNEQFF. DNA for the CDR3: TGCGCCAGCAGCCAAGAGTCTAGCGGGAGTTTAAGCAATGAGCAGTTCTTC. V usage is TRBV4-3 and J usage is TRBJ2-1; 10 nucleotides line up with TRBD2. With 0 bases clipped from V and 6 bases from J, the junction kept 8 bases outside the gene matches. The CDR3 is 17 amino acids. Per the germline V gene, CDR1 is LGHNA and CDR2 is YSLEER.

In its sample, this clone was seen a few times. A read error may produce the germline difference seen at one junction end. The chain recombines TRBV4-3 with TRBJ1-4, with 7 bases aligning to TRBD1. Germline CDR1 LGHNA, CDR2 YSLEER. The CDR3 is made up of 16 amino acids. The CDR3 sequence: CASSEDRDRRNEKLFF. Written as DNA, the CDR3 is TGCGCCAGCAGCGAAGACCGGGACAGACGTAATGAAAAACTGTTTTTT.

The chain recombines TRBV9 with TRBJ2-7; 9 bases align to TRBD2. This CDR3 has 19 amino acids. CDR1 and CDR2 (germline): SGDLS, YYNGEE. The trim removed 3 bases at V and 0 bases at J, leaving 16 bases unmatched. CDR3 sequence: CASSAAPLLAAGGSYEQYF. The CDR3 nucleotides are TGTGCCAGCAGCGCCGCCCCCCTACTAGCAGCGGGGGGCTCCTACGAGCAGTACTTC.

The chain joins TRBV5-1 to TRBJ2-7, with D possibly TRBD2 on 6 matching bases. This CDR3 is 15 amino acids long. Looked up from germline, CDR1 is SGHRS and CDR2 is YFSETQ. Deletions cut 0 bases from V and 0 bases from J, with 10 bases between. The DNA of the CDR3 is TGCGCCAGCAGCTTGGCCGGAGGGATCTCCTACGAGCAGTACTTC. Amino acids: CASSLAGGISYEQYF.

The V and J genes are TRBV7-8 and TRBJ2-7; possible D gene TRBD1, 5 bases. Germline values: CDR1 SGHVS, CDR2 FQNEAQ. Trimming left V 3 bases short and J 5 bases short, with 11 bases between. The CDR3 is made up of 13 amino acids. The CDR3 sequence: CASSLPRVHEQYF. The CDR3 DNA sequence: TGTGCCAGCAGCTTGCCCAGGGTCCACGAGCAGTACTTC.

V gene TRBV9 combines with J gene TRBJ1-2, with TRBD1 matching 8 bases. V trimming: 3 bases; J trimming: 4 bases; junction bases outside the gene matches: 5. The CDR3 loop spans 14 amino acids. From germline, CDR1 is SGDLS and CDR2 YYNGEE. CDR3 DNA sequence: TGTGCCAGCAGCGCCCCGGGACAGGCCTATGGCTACACCTTC. Encoded protein: CASSAPGQAYGYTF.

The chain couples TRBV4-1 to TRBJ1-4, with D perhaps TRBD1 (5 bases). This CDR3 region has 17 residues. The germline V gene has CDR1 MGHRA and CDR2 YSYEKL. Trimming left V 0 bases short and J 7 bases short, with 18 bases between. CDR3 sequence: CASSQDFLLGGSEKLFF. CDR3 sequence (DNA): TGCGCCAGCAGCCAAGATTTTTTGTTGGGGGGGAGTGAAAAACTGTTTTTT.

The table lists this clone with a few counts. J is TRBJ1-1 and V is TRBV5-4; no definite D call. Trimming cost V 2 bases and J 7 bases, with 18 bases left between them. This CDR3 has 15 residues. The germline V gene has CDR1 SGHNT and CDR2 YYREEE (reference sequence). The CDR3 protein is CASSLSATWGGEAFF. The DNA of the CDR3 is TGTGCCAGCAGCTTATCAGCAACGTGGGGAGGTGAAGCTTTCTTT.

This chain joins TRBV29-1 and TRBJ1-2, with D maybe TRBD1 (6 bases). Germline V gene data show CDR1 as SQVTM and CDR2 as ANQGSEA. The CDR3 is 13 residues long. Trimming shortened V by 7 bases and J by 0 bases, and 12 bases separated the two germline ends. The CDR3 DNA sequence: TGCAGCGCCACGGGACAAGCTAACTATGGCTACACCTTC. It specifies CSATGQANYGYTF.

This clone was seen only a few times. The gene calls are TRBV2 and TRBJ1-3; D not resolved. The ends were cut back, 0 bases at V and 1 base at J, with 10 bases in the middle. Germline V gene data show CDR1 as SNHLY and CDR2 as FYNNEI. The CDR3 contains 16 residues. The CDR3 DNA reads as TGTGCCAGCAGTGAAGCTACGGGAAAGTCTGGAAACACCATATATTTT. Protein product: CASSEATGKSGNTIYF.

The chain uses TRBV4-1 and TRBJ1-5; maybe TRBD1 (6 bases). This CDR3 spans 15 amino acids. Trimming took 4 bases from V and 3 from J, leaving 13 bases between them. In germline, CDR1 is MGHRA, CDR2 YSYEKL. CDR3 bases: TGCGCCAGCAGCCCCAATCTGGGGGCCAATCAGCCCCAGCATTTT. Encoded protein: CASSPNLGANQPQHF.

The chain couples TRBV27 to TRBJ2-7, with 8 bases that match TRBD1. V trimming: 2 bases; J trimming: 4 bases; junction bases outside the gene matches: 7. This CDR3 is built from 15 residues. Per the germline V gene, CDR1 is MNHEY and CDR2 is SMNVEV (reference sequence). The CDR3 is CASSLRGQGAYEQYF. The CDR3 region has the DNA TGTGCCAGCAGTTTAAGGGGGCAGGGGGCTTACGAGCAGTACTTC.

This chain joins TRBV2 and TRBJ1-2, with D perhaps matching TRBD1 (5 bases). Trimming shortened V by 7 bases and J by 5 bases, and 20 bases separated the two germline ends. The CDR3 has 15 residues. Germline V gene sequence: CDR1 SNHLY, CDR2 FYNNEI. The CDR3 DNA reads as TGTGCCAGCAACCCCGAAGGGGAGGGGTTATATGGCTACACCTTC. Its translation: CASNPEGEGLYGYTF.

V gene TRBV27 combines with J gene TRBJ2-7; 13 bases agree with TRBD2. The germline V gene encodes CDR1 MNHEY and CDR2 SMNVEV (reference sequence). The CDR3 consists of 19 residues. The ends lost 7 bases at V and 0 bases at J; junction bases unmatched: 15. CDR3 loop: CASTAIVTSGGTVSYEQYF. In DNA form, the CDR3 reads TGTGCCAGCACGGCGATAGTGACTAGCGGGGGGACTGTCTCCTACGAGCAGTACTTC.

As to this clone: A junction end diverges from the germline sequence, so it may reflect a read error. CDR3 loop: CASSSRDRGGYGYGYPF. CDR3 nucleotides: TGTGCCAGCAGCTCCCGGGACAGGGGAGGTTACGGCTATGGCTACCCCTTC. The chain joins TRBV5-4 to TRBJ1-2; 10 bases are shared with TRBD1. This CDR3 has 17 amino acids. Germline assignment: CDR1 SGHNT and CDR2 YYREEE (reference sequence).